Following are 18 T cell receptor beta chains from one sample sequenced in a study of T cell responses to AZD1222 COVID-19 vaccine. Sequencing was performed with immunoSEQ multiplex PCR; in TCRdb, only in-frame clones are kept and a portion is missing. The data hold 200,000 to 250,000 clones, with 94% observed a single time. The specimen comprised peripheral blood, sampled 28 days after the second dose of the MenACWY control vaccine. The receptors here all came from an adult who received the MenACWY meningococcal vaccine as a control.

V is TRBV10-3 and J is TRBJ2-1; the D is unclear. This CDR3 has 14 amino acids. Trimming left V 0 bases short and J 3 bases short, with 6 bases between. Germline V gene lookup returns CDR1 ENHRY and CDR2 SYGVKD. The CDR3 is CAISESSNYNEQFF. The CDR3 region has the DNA TGTGCCATCAGTGAGTCTAGTAACTACAATGAGCAGTTCTTC.

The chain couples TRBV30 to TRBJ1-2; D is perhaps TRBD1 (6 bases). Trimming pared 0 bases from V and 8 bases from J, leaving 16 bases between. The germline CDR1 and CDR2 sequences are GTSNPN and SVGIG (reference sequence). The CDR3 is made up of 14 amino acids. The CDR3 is CAWSVRSGGDGYTF. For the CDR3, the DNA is TGTGCCTGGAGTGTTCGATCGGGGGGCGACGGCTACACCTTC.

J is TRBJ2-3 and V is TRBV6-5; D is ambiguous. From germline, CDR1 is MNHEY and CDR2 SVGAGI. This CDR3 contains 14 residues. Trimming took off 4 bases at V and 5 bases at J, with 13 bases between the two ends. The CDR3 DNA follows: TGTGCCAGCAGTTCTACCTTGGACCAAGATACGCAGTATTTT. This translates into CASSSTLDQDTQYF.

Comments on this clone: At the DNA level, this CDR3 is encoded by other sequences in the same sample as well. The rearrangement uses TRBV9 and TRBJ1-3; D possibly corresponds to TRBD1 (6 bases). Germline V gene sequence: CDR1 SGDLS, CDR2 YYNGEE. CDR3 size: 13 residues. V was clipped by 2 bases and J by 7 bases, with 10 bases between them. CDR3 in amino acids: CASSVGGRNTIYF. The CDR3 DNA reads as TGTGCCAGCAGCGTTGGGGGCCGGAACACCATATATTTT.

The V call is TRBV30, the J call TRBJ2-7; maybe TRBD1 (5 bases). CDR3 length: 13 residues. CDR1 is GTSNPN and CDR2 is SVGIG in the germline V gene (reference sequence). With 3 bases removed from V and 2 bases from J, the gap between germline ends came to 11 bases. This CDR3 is CAWSQGQTYEQYF. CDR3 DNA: TGTGCCTGGAGCCAGGGTCAGACCTACGAGCAGTACTTC.

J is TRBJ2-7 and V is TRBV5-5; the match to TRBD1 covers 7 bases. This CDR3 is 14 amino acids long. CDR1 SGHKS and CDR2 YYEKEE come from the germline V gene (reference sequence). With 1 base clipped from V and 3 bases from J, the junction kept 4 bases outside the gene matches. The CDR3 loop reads CASSLRQGDYEQYF. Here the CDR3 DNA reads TGTGCCAGCAGCTTGCGGCAGGGGGACTACGAGCAGTACTTC.

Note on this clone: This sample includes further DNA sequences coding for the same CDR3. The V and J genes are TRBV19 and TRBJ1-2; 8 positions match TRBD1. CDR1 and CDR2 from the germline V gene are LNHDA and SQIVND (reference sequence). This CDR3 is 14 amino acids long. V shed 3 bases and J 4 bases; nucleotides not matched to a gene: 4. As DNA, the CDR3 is TGTGCCAGTAGTATCGCAGGGGGCGCCTATGGCTACACCTTC. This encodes CASSIAGGAYGYTF.

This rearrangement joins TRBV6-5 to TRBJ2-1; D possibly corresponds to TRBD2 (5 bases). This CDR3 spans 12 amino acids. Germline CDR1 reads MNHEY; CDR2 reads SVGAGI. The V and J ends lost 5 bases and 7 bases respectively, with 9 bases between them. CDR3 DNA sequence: TGTGCCAGCAGTAAACCGGGGAATGAGCAGTTCTTC. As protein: CASSKPGNEQFF.

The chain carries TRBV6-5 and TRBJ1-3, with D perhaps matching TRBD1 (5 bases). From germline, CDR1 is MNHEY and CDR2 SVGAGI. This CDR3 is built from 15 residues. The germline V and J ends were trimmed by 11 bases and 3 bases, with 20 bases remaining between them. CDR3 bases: TGTGCCTCTCATCGGGCATCGGGGGGTGGAAACACCATATATTTT. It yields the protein CASHRASGGGNTIYF.

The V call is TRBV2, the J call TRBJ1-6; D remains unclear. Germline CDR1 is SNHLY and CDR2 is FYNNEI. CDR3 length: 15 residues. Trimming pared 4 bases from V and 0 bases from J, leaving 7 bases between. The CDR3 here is CASSVTTSYNSPLHF. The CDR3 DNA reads TGTGCCAGCAGTGTGACAACCTCCTATAATTCACCCCTCCACTTT.

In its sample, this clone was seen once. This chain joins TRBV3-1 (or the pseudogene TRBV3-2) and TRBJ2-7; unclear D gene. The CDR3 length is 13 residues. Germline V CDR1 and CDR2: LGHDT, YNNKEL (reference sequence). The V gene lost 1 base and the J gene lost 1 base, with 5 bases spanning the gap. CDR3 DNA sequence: TGTGCCAGCAGCCAAGCGGGTTCCTACGAGCAGTACTTC. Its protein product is CASSQAGSYEQYF.

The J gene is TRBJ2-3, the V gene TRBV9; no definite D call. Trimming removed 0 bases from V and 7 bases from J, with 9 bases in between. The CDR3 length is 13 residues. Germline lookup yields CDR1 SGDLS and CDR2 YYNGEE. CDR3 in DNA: TGTGCCAGCAGCGTAGACCCTGGGAATACGCAGTATTTT. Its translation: CASSVDPGNTQYF.

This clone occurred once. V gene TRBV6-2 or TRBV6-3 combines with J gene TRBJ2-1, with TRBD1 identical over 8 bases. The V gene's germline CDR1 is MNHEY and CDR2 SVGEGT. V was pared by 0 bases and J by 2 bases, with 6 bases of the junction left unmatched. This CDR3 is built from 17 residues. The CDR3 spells CASSYSKTGAPYNEQFF. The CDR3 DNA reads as TGTGCCAGCAGTTACTCGAAGACAGGGGCCCCCTACAATGAGCAGTTCTTC.

CDR3 DNA sequence: TGTGCCAGCTCACCACCGGCCAACTACGAGCAGTACTTC. Its translation is CASSPPANYEQYF. V usage is TRBV18 and J usage is TRBJ2-7, with D unresolved. The V end lost 0 bases, the J end lost 3 bases, and 6 bases lay between the germline ends. CDR1 KGHSH and CDR2 LQKENI come from the germline V gene. The CDR3 extends over 13 amino acids.

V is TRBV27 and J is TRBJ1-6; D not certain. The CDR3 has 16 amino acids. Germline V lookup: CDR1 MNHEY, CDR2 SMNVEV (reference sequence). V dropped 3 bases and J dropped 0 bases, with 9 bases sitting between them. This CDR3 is CASSFESSSYNSPLHF. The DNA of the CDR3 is TGTGCCAGCAGTTTTGAGTCAAGCTCCTATAATTCACCCCTCCACTTT.

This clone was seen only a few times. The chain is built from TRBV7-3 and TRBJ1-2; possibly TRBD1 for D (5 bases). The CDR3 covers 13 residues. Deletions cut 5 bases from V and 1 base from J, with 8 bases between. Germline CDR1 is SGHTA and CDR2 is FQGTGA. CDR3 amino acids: CASSPDSNYGYTF. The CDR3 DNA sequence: TGTGCCAGCAGCCCCGACAGTAACTATGGCTACACCTTC.

The CDR3 nucleotides are TGTGCCAGCAGTTCCGGGGGCTCGAACACTGAAGCTTTCTTT. Encoded protein: CASSSGGSNTEAFF. The rearrangement joins TRBV28 to TRBJ1-1; maybe TRBD1 (6 bases). This CDR3 has 14 amino acids. V was pared by 4 bases and J by 1 base, with 10 bases between. Germline V CDR1 and CDR2: MDHEN, SYDVKM.

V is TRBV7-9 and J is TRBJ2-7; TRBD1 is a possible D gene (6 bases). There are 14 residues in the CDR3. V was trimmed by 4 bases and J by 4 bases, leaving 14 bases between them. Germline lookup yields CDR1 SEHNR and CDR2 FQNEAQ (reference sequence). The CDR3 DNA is TGTGCCAGCAGCTCACAGGGCGGAACATACGAGCAGTACTTC. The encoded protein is CASSSQGGTYEQYF.